The TCR beta chain described here comes from a study of T cells in Graves' hyperthyroidism and ophthalmopathy. The study, taken as a whole, reports: Expanded thyroid clonotypes (above 0.001) were mostly also found in blood. The model foresaw ophthalmopathy a median roughly 6.6 months prior to onset.

The V gene's germline CDR1 is SGHVS and CDR2 FQNEAQ. The ends lost 5 bases at V and 5 bases at J; junction bases unmatched: 11. The CDR3 runs 15 residues. A note on this clonotype: Antigen specificity is unknown.

TCR beta CDR3 region amplification was performed from RNA transcripts. HTBI primers were used for first-round RT-PCR of the TCR CDR3. MiXCR, applied by TCRdb to the multiplex PCR reads, yields one record per CDR3 protein. The data show approximately 640,000 distinct CDR3 sequences, over 40% seen once. Diagnostic decisions used clinical symptoms, serum thyroxine and TRAb, thyroid ultrasound and orbital computed tomography. The chain links TRBV7-8 to TRBJ2-5; 7 nucleotides align to TRBD2. The TCR comes from an adult man with Graves' disease, either hyperthyroidism or ophthalmopathy (not recorded which). Sequenced input: peripheral blood or thyroid tissue (not recorded which). The CDR3 region is CASSVEAGARETQYF. In DNA, the CDR3 is TGTGCCAGCAGCGTTGAGGCGGGAGCTCGGGAGACCCAGTACTTC.